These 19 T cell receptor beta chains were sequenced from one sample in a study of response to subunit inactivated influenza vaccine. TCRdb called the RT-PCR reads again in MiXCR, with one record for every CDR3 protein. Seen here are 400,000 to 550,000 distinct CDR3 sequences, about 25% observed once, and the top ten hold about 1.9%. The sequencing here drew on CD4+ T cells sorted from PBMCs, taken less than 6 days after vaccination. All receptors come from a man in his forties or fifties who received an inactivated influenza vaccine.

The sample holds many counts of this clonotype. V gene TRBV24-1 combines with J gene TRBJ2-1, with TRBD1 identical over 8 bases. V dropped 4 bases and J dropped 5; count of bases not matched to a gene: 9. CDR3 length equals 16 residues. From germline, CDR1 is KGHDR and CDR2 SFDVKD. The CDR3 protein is CATSDIGQGNDNEQFF. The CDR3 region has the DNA TGTGCCACCAGTGACATCGGACAGGGAAACGACAATGAGCAGTTCTTC.

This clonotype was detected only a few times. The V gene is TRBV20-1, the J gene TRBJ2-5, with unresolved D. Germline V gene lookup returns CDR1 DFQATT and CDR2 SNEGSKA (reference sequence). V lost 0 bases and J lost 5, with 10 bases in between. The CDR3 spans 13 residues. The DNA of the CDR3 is TGCAGTGCTAGAGAACCAGCGAAGGAGACCCAGTACTTC. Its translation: CSAREPAKETQYF.

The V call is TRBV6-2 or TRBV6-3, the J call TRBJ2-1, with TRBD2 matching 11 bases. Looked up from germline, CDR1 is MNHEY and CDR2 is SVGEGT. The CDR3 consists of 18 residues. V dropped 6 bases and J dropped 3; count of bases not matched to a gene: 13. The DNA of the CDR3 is TGTGCCAGCAGGAAAATGGGTTCCGGGACTAGCGGCTACAATGAGCAGTTCTTC. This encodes CASRKMGSGTSGYNEQFF.

The CDR3 is CASSLGTTSSYEQYF. The CDR3 DNA sequence: TGTGCCAGCAGTTTAGGGACAACGAGCTCCTACGAGCAGTACTTC. V and J are TRBV6-5 and TRBJ2-7; possibly TRBD1 for D (6 bases). Per the germline V gene, CDR1 is MNHEY and CDR2 is SVGAGI. Trimming cost V 4 bases and J 0 bases, with 13 bases left between them. This CDR3 is built from 15 residues.

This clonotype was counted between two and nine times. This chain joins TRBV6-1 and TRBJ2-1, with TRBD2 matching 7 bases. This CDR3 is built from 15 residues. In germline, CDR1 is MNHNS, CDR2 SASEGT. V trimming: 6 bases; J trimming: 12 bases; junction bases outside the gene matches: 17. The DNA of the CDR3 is TGTGCCAGCAGCACGGGGCTAGCGGTTAATGAACGGCAGTTCTTC. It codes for CASSTGLAVNERQFF.

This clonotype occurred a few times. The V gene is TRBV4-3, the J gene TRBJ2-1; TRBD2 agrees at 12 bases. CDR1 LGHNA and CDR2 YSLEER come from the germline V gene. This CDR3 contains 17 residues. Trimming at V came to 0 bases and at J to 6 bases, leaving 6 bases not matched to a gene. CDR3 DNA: TGCGCCAGCAGCCAAGACCTCCGACTAGCGGGGGTCAATGAGCAGTTCTTC. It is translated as CASSQDLRLAGVNEQFF.

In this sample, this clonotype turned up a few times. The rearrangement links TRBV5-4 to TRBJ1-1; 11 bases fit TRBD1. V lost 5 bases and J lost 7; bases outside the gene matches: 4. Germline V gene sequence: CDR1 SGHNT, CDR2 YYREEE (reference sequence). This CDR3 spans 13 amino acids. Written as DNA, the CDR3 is TGTGCCAGCAGTTGGACAGGGGGCATTGAAGCTTTCTTT. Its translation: CASSWTGGIEAFF.

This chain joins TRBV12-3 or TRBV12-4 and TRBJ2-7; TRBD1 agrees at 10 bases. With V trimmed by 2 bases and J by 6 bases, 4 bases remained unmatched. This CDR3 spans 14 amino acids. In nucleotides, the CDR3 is TGTGCCAGCAGTTTACTGGGACAGGGGACCGAGCAGTACTTC. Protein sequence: CASSLLGQGTEQYF.

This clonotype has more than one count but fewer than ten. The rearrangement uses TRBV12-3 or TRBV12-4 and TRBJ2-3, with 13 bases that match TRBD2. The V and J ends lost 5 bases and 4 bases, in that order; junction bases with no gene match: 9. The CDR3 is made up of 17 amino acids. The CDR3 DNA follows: TGTGCCAGCAGTCCGCCAAGACTAGCGGGAGGCCCAGATACGCAGTATTTT. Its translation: CASSPPRLAGGPDTQYF.

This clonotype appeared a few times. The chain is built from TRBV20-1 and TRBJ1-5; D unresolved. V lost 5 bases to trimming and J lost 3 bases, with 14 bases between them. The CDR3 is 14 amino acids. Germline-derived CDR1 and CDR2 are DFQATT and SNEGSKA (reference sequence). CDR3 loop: CSAARGPINQPQHF. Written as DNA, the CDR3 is TGCAGTGCTGCCCGAGGACCGATCAATCAGCCCCAGCATTTT.

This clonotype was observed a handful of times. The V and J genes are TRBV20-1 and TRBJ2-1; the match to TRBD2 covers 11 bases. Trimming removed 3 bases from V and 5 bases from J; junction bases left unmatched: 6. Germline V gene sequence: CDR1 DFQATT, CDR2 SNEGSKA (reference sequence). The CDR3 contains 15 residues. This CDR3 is CSASDQTSGDNEQFF. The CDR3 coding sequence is TGCAGTGCTAGTGATCAGACTAGCGGGGACAATGAGCAGTTCTTC.

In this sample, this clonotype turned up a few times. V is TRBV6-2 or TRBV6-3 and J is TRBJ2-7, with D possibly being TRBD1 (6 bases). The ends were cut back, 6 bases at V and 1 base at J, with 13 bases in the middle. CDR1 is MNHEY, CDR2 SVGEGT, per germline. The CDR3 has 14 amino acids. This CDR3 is CASRAGTNSYEQYF. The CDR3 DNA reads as TGTGCCAGCAGGGCCGGGACAAATTCCTACGAGCAGTACTTC.

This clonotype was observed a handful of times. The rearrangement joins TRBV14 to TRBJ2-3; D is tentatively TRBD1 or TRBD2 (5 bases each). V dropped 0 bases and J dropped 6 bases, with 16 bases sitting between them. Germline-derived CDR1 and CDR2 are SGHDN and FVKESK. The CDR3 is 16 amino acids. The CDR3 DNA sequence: TGTGCCAGCAGCCAAGAACCCCTCCGAGGGGCGGATACGCAGTATTTT. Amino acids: CASSQEPLRGADTQYF.

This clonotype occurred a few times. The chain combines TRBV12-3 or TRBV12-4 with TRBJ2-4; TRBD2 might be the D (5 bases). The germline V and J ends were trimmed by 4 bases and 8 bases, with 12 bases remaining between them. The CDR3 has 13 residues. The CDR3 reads CASSYGGRDIQYF. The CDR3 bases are TGTGCCAGCAGTTACGGCGGGCGGGACATTCAGTACTTC.

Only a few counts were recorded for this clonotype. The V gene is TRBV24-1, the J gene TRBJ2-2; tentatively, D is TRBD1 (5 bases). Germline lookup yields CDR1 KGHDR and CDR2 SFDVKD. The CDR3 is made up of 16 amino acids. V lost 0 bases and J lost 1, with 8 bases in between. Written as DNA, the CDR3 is TGTGCCACCAGTGATTTGAGACAGATGAACACCGGGGAGCTGTTTTTT. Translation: CATSDLRQMNTGELFF.

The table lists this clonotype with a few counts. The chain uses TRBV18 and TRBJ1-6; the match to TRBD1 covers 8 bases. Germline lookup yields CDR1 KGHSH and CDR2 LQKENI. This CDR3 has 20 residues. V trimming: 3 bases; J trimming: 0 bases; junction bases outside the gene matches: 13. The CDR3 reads CASSPIIYRDRSSYNSPLHF. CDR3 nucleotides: TGTGCCAGCTCACCCATCATATACCGGGACAGGAGCTCCTATAATTCACCCCTCCACTTT. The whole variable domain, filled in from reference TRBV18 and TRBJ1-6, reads NAGVMQNPRHLVRRRGQEARLRCSPMKGHSHVYWYRQLPEEGLKFMVYLQKENIIDESGMPKERFSAEFPKEGPSILRIQQVVRGDSAAYFCASSPIIYRDRSSYNSPLHFGNGTRLTVT.

CDR3 residues: CASSVGTGLLAPYF. CDR3 DNA sequence: TGCGCCAGCAGCGTCGGGACAGGGCTCCTCGCGCCGTACTTC. The chain couples TRBV5-1 to TRBJ2-7, with TRBD1 matching 9 bases. Germline V gene data show CDR1 as SGHRS and CDR2 as YFSETQ. The CDR3 runs to 14 residues. The J segment lost 12 bases and the V segment lost 4 bases, leaving 14 bases of the junction unmatched.

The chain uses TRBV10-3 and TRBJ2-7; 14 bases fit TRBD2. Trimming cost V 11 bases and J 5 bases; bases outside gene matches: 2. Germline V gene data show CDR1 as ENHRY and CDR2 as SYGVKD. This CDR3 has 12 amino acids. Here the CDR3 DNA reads TGTGCCGCGGGACTAGCGGGAGACGAGCAGTACTTC. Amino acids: CAAGLAGDEQYF.

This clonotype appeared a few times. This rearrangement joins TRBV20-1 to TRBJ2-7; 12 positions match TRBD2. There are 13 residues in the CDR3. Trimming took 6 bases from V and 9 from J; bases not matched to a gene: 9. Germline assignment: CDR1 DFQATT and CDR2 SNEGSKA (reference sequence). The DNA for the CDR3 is TGCAGTGCCCAGACTAGCGGGAGAAGCGGGCAGTACTTC. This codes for CSAQTSGRSGQYF.